Listed below are T cell receptor beta chains from one sample, sequenced in a study of T cell repertoires in cytomegalovirus infection. MiXCR was run by TCRdb on the reads, yielding one entry per CDR3 protein. The table includes under 200,000 distinct CDR3 sequences, 20% to 25% detected once. No antigen is known for these receptors. Material: CD8+ T cells from cultured PBMCs, obtained from culture after CMV antigen stimulation. These receptors all come from a human donor in good health (CMV status not recorded). Some clones in this sample may be carry-over from other donors' samples. The conserved cysteine and the conserved F or W are not part of the CDR3 here.

cdr3_aa: ASSYSDYSGNTIY
j_call: TRBJ1-3
v_call: TRBV6-6

cdr3_aa: ASSPYLGELF
j_call: TRBJ2-2
v_call: TRBV7-6

cdr3_aa: ASTRNAGGEPQH
j_call: TRBJ1-5
v_call: TRBV7-8

cdr3_aa: ASSLVIEAREQY
j_call: TRBJ2-7
v_call: TRBV7-8

cdr3_aa: ASSAGQGESTEAF
j_call: TRBJ1-1
v_call: TRBV27

cdr3_aa: ASSPQAGGLEDTQY
j_call: TRBJ2-3
v_call: TRBV9

cdr3_aa: ASSQTQGDEAF
j_call: TRBJ1-1
v_call: TRBV4-2

cdr3_aa: ASSLDGEQY
j_call: TRBJ2-7
v_call: TRBV7-9

cdr3_aa: ASSYSSSGEQY
j_call: TRBJ2-7
v_call: TRBV6-2/TRBV6-3

cdr3_aa: ASKIGGDWGNQPQH
j_call: TRBJ1-5
v_call: TRBV7-2